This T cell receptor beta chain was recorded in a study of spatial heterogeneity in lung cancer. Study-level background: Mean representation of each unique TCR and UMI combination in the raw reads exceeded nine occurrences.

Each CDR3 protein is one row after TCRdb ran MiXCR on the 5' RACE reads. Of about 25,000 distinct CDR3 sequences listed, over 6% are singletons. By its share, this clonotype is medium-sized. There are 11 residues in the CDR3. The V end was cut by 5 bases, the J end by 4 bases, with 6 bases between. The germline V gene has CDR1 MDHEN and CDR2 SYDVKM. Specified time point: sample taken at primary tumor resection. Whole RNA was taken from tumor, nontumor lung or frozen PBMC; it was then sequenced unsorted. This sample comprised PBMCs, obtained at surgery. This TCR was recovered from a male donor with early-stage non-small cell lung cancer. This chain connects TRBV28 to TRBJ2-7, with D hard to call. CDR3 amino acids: CASSKRYEQYV. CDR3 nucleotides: TGTGCCAGCAGTAAAAGGTACGAGCAGTACGTC.